The rows below give T cell receptor beta chains drawn from one sample of a study of siplizumab effects on memory and regulatory T cells. This table comes from immunoSEQ multiplex PCR, and its TCRdb copy is limited to in-frame clones, with some not included. The table lists approximately 100,000 clones, 80% to 95% of them singletons. Sequenced: CD4+ T cells sorted from blood. The receptors here all came from a human donor in good health. Some clones in this sample may be carry-over from other donors' samples. Both conserved end residues are part of each CDR3. The D gene is left open where the match is weak. Clone size is not always given. Where it is, it says once, few, many or a class for expanded clones.

. | TRBJ1-4 | . | TRBV9 | TGTGCCAGCAGCGTATTGATATCTAATGAAAAACTGTTTTTT | CASSVLISNEKLFF
TRBD2 | TRBJ2-1 | . | TRBV14 | TGTGCCAGCAGCCCCAGCGGCGGGGGGCAGTTCTTC | CASSPSGGGQFF
. | TRBJ1-6 | . | TRBV30 | TGTGCCTGGGGGTCTGGCCCCCCGAATTCACCCCTCCACTTT | CAWGSGPPNSPLHF
TRBD2 | TRBJ2-2 | . | TRBV19 | TGTGCCAGTAGTATACAACTAGCGGGAGTACCCGGGGAGCTGTTTTTT | CASSIQLAGVPGELFF
. | TRBJ1-1 | . | TRBV19 | TGTGCCAGTAGTATCCCCGCAAAAGAAGCTTTCTTT | CASSIPAKEAFF
. | TRBJ2-2 | . | TRBV28 | TGTGCCAGCAGTTTGAGTCAGGGAGGTACCGGGGAGCTGTTTTTT | CASSLSQGGTGELFF
. | TRBJ2-4 | . | TRBV6-5 | TGTGCCAGCAGAGATCGGGCCAAAAACATTCAGTACTTC | CASRDRAKNIQYF
TRBD2 | TRBJ2-3 | . | TRBV28 | TGTGCCAGCCCCCACCTCGGGAGGGAAGACACAGATACGCAGTATTTT | CASPHLGREDTDTQYF
. | TRBJ2-1 | few | TRBV5-8 | TGTGCCAGCAGCTGGAGGGCCACGTACAATGAGCAGTTCTTC | CASSWRATYNEQFF
. | TRBJ2-7 | once | TRBV7-9 | TGTGCCAGCAGCCTCGGGCCGGGCGGAAACTCCTACGAGCAGTACTTC | CASSLGPGGNSYEQYF
. | TRBJ2-6 | . | TRBV9 | TGTGCCAGCAGCCCCCGACAGCCGGGGCATGGGGCCAACGTCCTGACTTTC | CASSPRQPGHGANVLTF
. | TRBJ2-1 | . | TRBV11-2 | TGTGCCAGCTCCACCCGGACCCAGTCCTACAATGAGCAGTTCTTC | CASSTRTQSYNEQFF
. | TRBJ2-6 | once | TRBV9 | TGTGCCAGCAGTGATTTGGGCTCTGGGGCCAACGTCCTGACTTTC | CASSDLGSGANVLTF
. | TRBJ2-2 | . | TRBV7-3 | TGTGCCAGCAGCTCCCAGTTGGGCGGGGAGCTGTTTTTT | CASSSQLGGELFF
. | TRBJ2-2 | . | TRBV11-2 | TGTGCCAGCAGCTTAGAGATATTACACGCGAACACCGGGGAGCTGTTTTTT | CASSLEILHANTGELFF
TRBD1 | TRBJ1-5 | once | TRBV2 | TGTGCCAGCAGCGAACAGGGGTTAGGGCAGCCCCAGCATTTT | CASSEQGLGQPQHF
TRBD1 | TRBJ1-5 | . | TRBV6-5 | TGTGCCAGCAGACCCCGGACAGGTAGCAATCAGCCCCAGCATTTT | CASRPRTGSNQPQHF
TRBD2 | TRBJ2-5 | . | TRBV5-6 | TGTGCCAGCAGCTTGGGGGGACTAGCGGGAGGAGAGACCCAGTACTTC | CASSLGGLAGGETQYF
. | TRBJ2-5 | once | TRBV7-9 | TGTGCCAGCAGCTTAGCCTTAGGAAACCAAGAGACCCAGTACTTC | CASSLALGNQETQYF
. | TRBJ2-5 | . | TRBV5-6 | TGTGCCAGCAGCTTGGACTGGGGGCGCCGGGAGACCCAGTACTTC | CASSLDWGRRETQYF
. | TRBJ1-4 | . | TRBV7-9 | TGTGCCAGCAGCCCCGGACGGTTTAATGAAAAACTGTTTTTT | CASSPGRFNEKLFF
. | TRBJ2-6 | . | TRBV7-8 | TGTGCCAGCAGCTTCCGGGCCTTAAAAGTTACGGGGGCCAACGTCCTGACTTTC | CASSFRALKVTGANVLTF
TRBD2 | TRBJ2-7 | . | TRBV6-1 | TGTGCCAGCAGTGAGCGGGAGCATTACGAGCAGTACTTC | CASSEREHYEQYF
. | TRBJ2-6 | . | TRBV5-1 | TGCGCCAGAATCCTCCGGGGCCCTGACCTCTACTCTGGGGCCAACGTCCTGACTTTC | CARILRGPDLYSGANVLTF
. | TRBJ2-7 | . | TRBV11-2 | TGTGCCAGCAGCTTAGATGGTATGTGGCCGGGCGAGCAGTACTTC | CASSLDGMWPGEQYF
. | TRBJ2-7 | . | TRBV7-6 | TGTGCCAGCAGCTTAGTTGGTGGGATCGGGACACCGTCCTACGAGCAGTACTTC | CASSLVGGIGTPSYEQYF
TRBD1 | TRBJ2-1 | . | TRBV2 | TGTGCCAGCAGTGAAGGTCAGGACAGGGAAGAGTTCTTC | CASSEGQDREEFF
TRBD1 | TRBJ2-1 | . | TRBV10-3 | TGTGCCATCAGTGGGGACAGCCGAATGGGTGAGCAGTTCTTC | CAISGDSRMGEQFF
. | TRBJ1-2 | . | TRBV5-1 | TGCGCCAGCAGCTTGGGCCCGACAGGAGCTAACTATGGCTACACCTTC | CASSLGPTGANYGYTF
TRBD2 | TRBJ2-5 | . | TRBV27 | TGTGCCAGCAGTTTATTCCCTCCCTCTAGCGGGAGACCCCAAGAGACCCAGTACTTC | CASSLFPPSSGRPQETQYF
TRBD2 | TRBJ2-3 | . | TRBV7-3 | TGTGCCAGCAGCTTAAAGGGCGGGAGTGGCACAGATACGCAGTATTTT | CASSLKGGSGTDTQYF
. | TRBJ1-2 | . | TRBV18 | TGTGCCAGCTCCCCCTCCCCGGGGGGAAACTATGGCTACACCTTC | CASSPSPGGNYGYTF
TRBD1 | TRBJ2-1 | . | TRBV27 | TGTGCCAGCAGTCCGACAGGGGGCTCCTACAATGAGCAGTTCTTC | CASSPTGGSYNEQFF
. | TRBJ2-2 | . | TRBV2 | TGTGCCAGCAAGGCAGCCGGAGGGGGCACCGGGGAGCTGTTTTTT | CASKAAGGGTGELFF
TRBD1 | TRBJ2-2 | . | TRBV19 | TGTGCCAGTAGTATTGAAGTTTGGGGACAGGGATCCACCGGGGAGCTGTTTTTT | CASSIEVWGQGSTGELFF
. | TRBJ2-7 | . | TRBV5-1 | TGCGCCAGCAGCTTGGGGTACTTAATCAGGGGAGGATCCTACGAGCAGTACTTC | CASSLGYLIRGGSYEQYF
. | TRBJ2-3 | . | TRBV7-3 | TGTGCCAGCAGCTTATTAGCGGCTAGCACAGATACGCAGTATTTT | CASSLLAASTDTQYF
. | TRBJ2-3 | once | TRBV7-6 | TGTGCCAGCAGCTTAGGGGGACTACGGGGGGCCTCGGCGCAGTATTTT | CASSLGGLRGASAQYF
. | TRBJ2-3 | . | TRBV5-1 | TGCGCCAGCAGCTTGGAAGGGTATGGTGATACGCAGTATTTT | CASSLEGYGDTQYF
TRBD1 | TRBJ1-2 | . | TRBV27 | TGTGCCAGCAGGGATGACCTCACAGGGGGAAATGGCTACACCTTC | CASRDDLTGGNGYTF
TRBD1 | TRBJ1-1 | . | TRBV19 | TGTGCCAGTAGTGTACAGGGGGCATACACTGAAGCTTTCTTT | CASSVQGAYTEAFF